Following are 24 T cell receptor beta chains from one sample sequenced in a study of cytomegalovirus exposure and HLA in healthy donors. PCR amplification relied on 60 Vbeta primers (plus 13 Jbeta primers). Profiled with immunoSEQ multiplex PCR; TCRdb holds only in-frame clones, not every one. The sample lists fewer than 200,000 clones, 80% seen once, with under 0.75% in the top ten. The sequenced sample was PBMCs. The source is a boy aged 10-17 years in good health and CMV-seronegative.

This clone has just one count. The rearrangement joins TRBV6-6 to TRBJ1-3, with D unclear. Looked up from germline, CDR1 is MNHNY and CDR2 is SVGAGI (reference sequence). The CDR3 covers 15 residues. Trimming left V 5 bases short and J 0 bases short, with 11 bases between. CDR3 in DNA: TGTGCCAGCAGTCCGGAGGGCCCCTCTGGAAACACCATATATTTT. It specifies CASSPEGPSGNTIYF.

The gene calls are TRBV14 and TRBJ2-7; D is undetermined. CDR1 SGHDN and CDR2 FVKESK come from the germline V gene. This CDR3 comprises 14 residues. Trimming removed 1 base from V and 2 bases from J, with 9 bases in between. This CDR3 is CASSQVPEPYEQYF. CDR3 DNA: TGTGCCAGCAGCCAAGTTCCAGAACCCTACGAGCAGTACTTC.

The V and J genes are TRBV11-2 and TRBJ2-5, with no clear D. CDR1 and CDR2 from the germline V gene are SGHAT and FQNNGV. V lost 2 bases to trimming and J lost 3 bases, with 10 bases between them. The CDR3 is 14 amino acids. The CDR3 nucleotides are TGTGCCAGCAGCTTAATACGAGGTGAAGAGACCCAGTACTTC. This translates into CASSLIRGEETQYF.

This clone turned up a few times. This chain uses TRBV14 with TRBJ2-1, with 10 bases lining up with TRBD1. With V trimmed by 1 base and J by 15 bases, 6 bases remained unmatched. The CDR3 covers 13 residues. Germline V lookup: CDR1 SGHDN, CDR2 FVKESK. The CDR3 loop is CASSQGTGGVPFF. The DNA of the CDR3 is TGTGCCAGCAGCCAAGGGACAGGGGGTGTCCCGTTCTTC. The whole variable domain, remainder taken from reference TRBV14 and TRBJ2-1, is EAGVTQFPSHSVIEKGQTVTLRCDPISGHDNLYWYRRVMGKEIKFLLHFVKESKQDESGMPNNRFLAERTGGTYSTLKVQPAELEDSGVYFCASSQGTGGVPFFGPGTRLTVL.

The V gene is TRBV5-4, the J gene TRBJ2-1; 9 bases align to TRBD2. J gave up 3 bases and V 2 bases, and 6 bases lay outside the gene matches. Germline V gene sequence: CDR1 SGHNT, CDR2 YYREEE (reference sequence). The CDR3 sequence is 16 residues long. This CDR3 is CASSFVAGADYNEQFF. CDR3 nucleotide sequence: TGTGCCAGCAGCTTCGTAGCGGGAGCCGACTACAATGAGCAGTTCTTC.

This clone has more than one count but fewer than ten. This chain uses TRBV4-3 with TRBJ1-2, with TRBD1 matching over 12 bases. Losses at the gene ends were 1 base for V and 7 bases for J; bases not matched to a gene: 7. This CDR3 has 16 residues. The germline V gene encodes CDR1 LGHNA and CDR2 YSLEER. The CDR3 is CASSQGPGQGAAGYTF. CDR3 nucleotide sequence: TGCGCCAGCAGCCAAGGCCCGGGACAGGGGGCAGCTGGCTACACCTTC.

The rearrangement uses TRBV7-2 and TRBJ1-5, with D hard to call. CDR1 SGHTA and CDR2 FQGNSA come from the germline V gene. This CDR3 is 16 amino acids long. V was pared by 1 base and J by 2 bases, with 12 bases between. Here the CDR3 DNA reads TGTGCCAGCAGCTTAGGATCGGGGTCGGGCAATCAGCCCCAGCATTTT. Translation: CASSLGSGSGNQPQHF.

CDR3 sequence reads: CASSGTSGRYNEQFF. The CDR3, as DNA: TGTGCCAGCAGCGGGACTAGCGGGAGGTACAATGAGCAGTTCTTC. The chain uses TRBV9 and TRBJ2-1; 14 bases are shared with TRBD2. The V gene end was trimmed by 3 bases and the J gene end by 4 bases; junction bases not matched to a gene: 0. CDR1 is SGDLS, CDR2 YYNGEE, per germline. CDR3 length equals 15 residues. Together with reference TRBV9 and TRBJ2-1, the CDR3 gives the full variable domain: DSGVTQTPKHLITATGQRVTLRCSPRSGDLSVYWYQQSLDQGLQFLIQYYNGEERAKGNILERFSAQQFPDLHSELNLSSLELGDSALYFCASSGTSGRYNEQFFGPGTRLTVL.

The chain is built from TRBV5-8 and TRBJ1-4; D possibly corresponds to TRBD1 (5 bases). This CDR3 has 17 amino acids. Trimming left V 3 bases short and J 7 bases short, with 22 bases between. The V gene's germline CDR1 is SGHTS and CDR2 YDEGEE. The CDR3 here is CASSSLQVSSPIEKLFF. CDR3 coding DNA: TGTGCCAGCAGCTCACTACAGGTCTCATCCCCGATTGAAAAACTGTTTTTT.

The chain combines TRBV18 with TRBJ2-1; 14 positions agree with TRBD2. The CDR3 covers 17 residues. CDR1 is KGHSH and CDR2 is LQKENI in the germline V gene. Losses at the gene ends were 3 bases for V and 4 bases for J; bases not matched to a gene: 5. The CDR3 sequence: CASSPGLAGGRYNEQFF. The CDR3 DNA reads TGTGCCAGCTCACCCGGACTAGCGGGAGGCCGATACAATGAGCAGTTCTTC.

The rearrangement links TRBV5-4 to TRBJ1-2, with D unclear. Germline V gives CDR1 SGHNT, CDR2 YYREEE (reference sequence). V lost 4 bases and J lost 1, with 11 bases in between. The CDR3 has 14 residues. The CDR3 nucleotides read TGTGCCAGCAGCCTCCCCACGGGTAACTATGGCTACACCTTC. Amino acids: CASSLPTGNYGYTF.

This clone was recorded once. The J gene is TRBJ2-3, the V gene TRBV7-2; 8 nucleotides agree with TRBD1. This CDR3 comprises 16 residues. The trim removed 5 bases at V and 4 bases at J, leaving 11 bases unmatched. The germline gives CDR1 SGHTA, CDR2 FQGNSA. The CDR3 reads CASSPHAQGAADTQYF. The CDR3 nucleotides are TGTGCCAGCAGCCCTCATGCCCAGGGGGCTGCAGATACGCAGTATTTT.

This chain uses TRBV6-1 with TRBJ1-4; D possibly corresponds to TRBD1 (5 bases). This CDR3 has 12 amino acids. CDR1 and CDR2 from the germline V gene are MNHNS and SASEGT. Trimming took 6 bases from V and 6 from J, leaving 8 bases between them. The CDR3 nucleotides are TGTGCCAGCAGGCAGGGCTATGAAAAACTGTTTTTT. This codes for CASRQGYEKLFF.

The chain uses TRBV4-2 and TRBJ1-5; 7 bases are a match to TRBD1. The CDR3 sequence is 15 residues long. The V gene's germline CDR1 is LGHNA and CDR2 YNFKEQ. The trim removed 0 bases at V and 7 bases at J, leaving 6 bases unmatched. CDR3 sequence reads: CASSQEDRRGQPQHF. The CDR3 DNA follows: TGTGCCAGCAGCCAAGAGGACAGGAGAGGACAGCCCCAGCATTTT.

The V call is TRBV11-2, the J call TRBJ1-4; 8 bases are shared with TRBD1. J was trimmed by 8 bases and V by 4 bases; bases with no gene match: 12. Germline-derived CDR1 and CDR2 are SGHAT and FQNNGV. CDR3 length: 16 amino acids. CDR3 region: CASSSTYGTGDEKLFF. In nucleotides, the CDR3 is TGTGCCAGCAGCTCGACTTACGGGACAGGTGACGAAAAACTGTTTTTT. Full variable domain (rest looked up from reference TRBV11-2 and TRBJ1-4): EAGVAQSPRYKIIEKRQSVAFWCNPISGHATLYWYQQILGQGPKLLIQFQNNGVVDDSQLPKDRFSAERLKGVDSTLKIQPAKLEDSAVYLCASSSTYGTGDEKLFFGSGTQLSVL.

The CDR3 sequence is CASSLVLGGRSGNTIYF. The CDR3 nucleotides are TGTGCCAGCAGCTTAGTTTTGGGAGGCCGCTCTGGAAACACCATATATTTT. This rearrangement joins TRBV7-8 to TRBJ1-3; D not certain. The V end lost 1 base, the J end lost 0 bases, and 13 bases lay between the germline ends. The CDR3 has 17 residues. The V gene's germline CDR1 is SGHVS and CDR2 FQNEAQ.

Only a few counts were recorded for this clone. The V gene is TRBV6-4, the J gene TRBJ2-7; the D gene is possibly TRBD2 (5 bases). V shed 4 bases and J shed 2 bases, with 15 bases lying between them. The CDR3 is made up of 15 amino acids. CDR1 and CDR2 (germline): MRHNA, SNTAGT. The CDR3 region has the DNA TGTGCCAGCAGTGCCGACGGCGAGGGTCCCTACGAGCAGTACTTC. This translates into CASSADGEGPYEQYF.

The chain links TRBV6-1 to TRBJ1-5, with TRBD1 matching over 8 bases. The CDR3 loop spans 17 amino acids. Germline-derived CDR1 and CDR2 are MNHNS and SASEGT. Trimming removed 0 bases from V and 7 bases from J; junction bases left unmatched: 11. CDR3 region: CASSEAPPDRVDQPQHF. CDR3 nucleotides: TGTGCCAGCAGTGAAGCCCCTCCGGACAGGGTCGACCAGCCCCAGCATTTT.

This clone was detected only a few times. The rearrangement joins TRBV4-2 to TRBJ1-6, with 8 bases aligning to TRBD1. Germline CDR1 LGHNA, CDR2 YNFKEQ. After removal of 3 bases from V and 7 bases from J, the junction contained 5 bases not matched to a gene. This CDR3 comprises 15 residues. The CDR3 here is CASSQAGQGNSPLHF. In nucleotides, the CDR3 is TGTGCCAGCAGCCAGGCCGGACAGGGAAATTCACCCCTCCACTTT.

The V call is TRBV11-2, the J call TRBJ2-1; TRBD1 might be the D (7 bases). This CDR3 comprises 15 residues. Germline V lookup: CDR1 SGHAT, CDR2 FQNNGV. The germline V and J ends were trimmed by 0 bases and 4 bases, with 10 bases remaining between them. The CDR3 region is CASSLDRGEYNEQFF. The CDR3, as DNA: TGTGCCAGCAGCTTAGACAGGGGGGAATACAATGAGCAGTTCTTC.

A note on this clone: Sequence at one end of the junction differs from germline and may be a read error. This chain links TRBV7-3 with TRBJ2-1, with TRBD2 as a possible D gene (6 bases). CDR3 length equals 16 residues. Germline loops: CDR1 SGHTA, CDR2 FQGTGA. The CDR3 sequence is CSSSLTAGSSYNEQFF. The CDR3 DNA is TGTTCCAGCAGCTTAACGGCCGGGAGCTCCTACAATGAGCAGTTCTTC.

The rearrangement links TRBV11-3 to TRBJ1-1; no definite D call. CDR3 length equals 13 residues. V was trimmed by 4 bases and J by 2 bases, leaving 8 bases between them. Germline CDR1 SGHNT, CDR2 YENEEA. The CDR3 DNA is TGTGCCAGCAGCTCCCGCGTAAACACTGAAGCTTTCTTT. As protein: CASSSRVNTEAFF.

V is TRBV5-1 and J is TRBJ2-7; D remains ambiguous. From germline, CDR1 is SGHRS and CDR2 YFSETQ. Trimming removed 0 bases from V and 0 bases from J, with 7 bases in between. There are 14 residues in the CDR3. CDR3 DNA: TGCGCCAGCAGCTTGGGCAGTAACTCCTACGAGCAGTACTTC. It translates to CASSLGSNSYEQYF.

V gene TRBV9 combines with J gene TRBJ1-3; D is possibly TRBD1 (6 bases). This CDR3 comprises 15 residues. Germline-derived CDR1 and CDR2 are SGDLS and YYNGEE. V lost 4 bases and J lost 4, with 15 bases in between. The CDR3 nucleotides read TGTGCCAGCAGCTTCAGGGGTGACGGCGGAAACACCATATATTTT. Protein product: CASSFRGDGGNTIYF.